Included here is one TCR beta chain sequence, with context. Its antigen is undetermined. CDR3 length: 14 residues. Trimming at V came to 5 bases and at J to 3 bases, leaving 5 bases not matched to a gene. Germline V gives CDR1 SQVTM, CDR2 ANQGSEA. The entry originates in a study of PD-1 blockade in mismatch repair-deficient tumors. Findings of the study overall: Tumor-resident clones, often absent from pretreatment blood, expanded after pembrolizumab and then contracted.

Here immunoSEQ multiplex PCR was the method, and the copy in TCRdb shows in-frame clones only, minus some. The sample has approximately 40,000 clones, 70% to 80% seen once. The material sequenced was peripheral blood, taken 4 weeks after starting pembrolizumab. This receptor was obtained from an adult with mismatch repair-deficient cancer. V gene TRBV29-1 combines with J gene TRBJ2-1; 9 bases align to TRBD2. The CDR3 DNA is TGCAGCGTTCGGAGTAGCGGGAGCTACAATGAGCAGTTCTTC. Its protein product is CSVRSSGSYNEQFF.